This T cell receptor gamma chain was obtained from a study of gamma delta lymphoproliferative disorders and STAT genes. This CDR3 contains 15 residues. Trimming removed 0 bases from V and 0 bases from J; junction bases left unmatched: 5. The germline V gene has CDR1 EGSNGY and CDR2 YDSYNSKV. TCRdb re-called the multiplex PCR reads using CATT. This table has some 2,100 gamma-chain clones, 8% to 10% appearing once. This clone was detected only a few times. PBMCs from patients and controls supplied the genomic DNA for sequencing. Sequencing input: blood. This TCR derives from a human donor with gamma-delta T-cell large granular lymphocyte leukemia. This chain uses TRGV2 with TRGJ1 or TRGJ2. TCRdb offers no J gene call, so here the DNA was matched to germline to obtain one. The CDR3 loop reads CATWDGLPNYYKKLF. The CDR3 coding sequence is TGTGCCACCTGGGACGGGCTACCGAATTATTATAAGAAACTCTTT.